Following are 6 T cell receptor beta chains from one sample sequenced in a study of identical twins. MiXCR, run by TCRdb on the 5' RACE reads, gives a single entry per CDR3 protein. The table lists 500,000 or so distinct CDR3 sequences, 14% of them singletons. This same sample was also part of a study on yellow fever vaccine responses in identical twins.

The source material was CD4+ T cells sorted from blood. All receptors come from a woman aged 18-30 years in good health.

This clonotype occurred a few times. The chain combines TRBV15 with TRBJ2-7; weak D call: TRBD1 (6 bases). Germline CDR1 reads LNHNV; CDR2 reads YYDKDF (reference sequence). CDR3 size: 14 residues. V dropped 3 bases and J dropped 0 bases, with 9 bases sitting between them. CDR3 sequence: CATSRSGDSYEQYF. The CDR3 nucleotides read TGTGCCACCAGCAGGTCAGGGGACTCCTACGAGCAGTACTTC.

This clonotype was observed a few times. The chain has TRBV9 and TRBJ1-2; tentatively, D is TRBD1 (6 bases). The CDR3 consists of 15 residues. The germline CDR1 and CDR2 sequences are SGDLS and YYNGEE. Trimming took off 1 base at V and 0 bases at J, with 10 bases between the two ends. Here the CDR3 reads CASSVKEGANYGYTF. The CDR3 DNA follows: TGTGCCAGCAGCGTAAAGGAGGGGGCTAACTATGGCTACACCTTC.

This clonotype appeared many times. The CDR3 protein is CASSFQYEQYF. The DNA for the CDR3 is TGTGCCAGCAGTTTTCAGTACGAGCAGTACTTC. The V and J genes are TRBV7-9 and TRBJ2-7; D is unresolved. The CDR3 length is 11 residues. The germline V gene has CDR1 SEHNR and CDR2 FQNEAQ (reference sequence). Trimming removed 6 bases at V and 4 bases at J, with 7 bases between.

This clonotype has only a few counts. The chain's CDR3 is CASSSHSTSGIKFF. In DNA, the CDR3 is TGTGCCAGCAGCTCTCACTCGACTAGCGGGATTAAGTTCTTC. The chain combines TRBV7-2 with TRBJ2-1; 11 bases match TRBD2. Per the germline V gene, CDR1 is SGHTA and CDR2 is FQGNSA. CDR3 size: 14 residues. V lost 4 bases, J lost 14 bases, and 10 bases stayed unmatched.

This clonotype came up many times. The chain links TRBV12-3 or TRBV12-4 to TRBJ2-5, with 13 bases matching TRBD2. V lost 6 bases, J lost 5 bases, and 6 bases stayed unmatched. The CDR3 covers 15 residues. The CDR3 DNA reads TGTGCCAGCAGCCTCGGACTAGCGGGGGCCGAGACCCAGTACTTC. Translation: CASSLGLAGAETQYF.

The rearrangement uses TRBV29-1 and TRBJ2-5; D could derive from TRBD1 or TRBD2 (5 bases each). The CDR3 sequence is 12 residues long. Germline-derived CDR1 and CDR2 are SQVTM and ANQGSEA. V shed 8 bases and J shed 2 bases, with 12 bases lying between them. The DNA of the CDR3 is TGCAGCTCCCTTGGGGGTCAAGAGACCCAGTACTTC. Protein sequence: CSSLGGQETQYF.